What follows describes a single T cell receptor (beta chain). As processed by the authors: How many nucleated cells were present was estimated from reference gene primer amplification. Sequencing was performed with immunoSEQ multiplex PCR; in TCRdb, only in-frame clones are kept and a portion is missing. That table gives V, J and clone size, and the DNA gave D and trimming. The sample has around 340,000 clones, around 83% seen once. The entry originates in a study of blood T cell repertoires in COVID-19. Looking at the study overall: The United States, Italy and Spain were the sources of the acute and convalescent COVID-19 samples.

The CDR3 runs 16 residues. Trimming removed 7 bases from V and 5 bases from J; junction bases left unmatched: 14. Germline V gene data show CDR1 as SNHLY and CDR2 as FYNNEI. The sample taken for sequencing was peripheral blood. The receptor comes from a man under 40 with active or convalescent COVID-19. The genes are TRBV2 and TRBJ2-7; TRBD1 aligns across 10 bases. The CDR3 loop reads CASNRWDRGSDDEQYF. In DNA, the CDR3 is TGTGCCAGCAATCGTTGGGACAGGGGTTCGGACGACGAGCAGTACTTC.